Following are 25 T cell receptor beta chains from one sample sequenced in a study of control samples from healthy donors and cancer patients. Profiling relied on immunoSEQ multiplex PCR, and the TCRdb table lists in-frame clones only, not all of them. The data contain approximately 160,000 clones, around 90% of them singletons. Sequencing input: blood. These receptors all come from a woman in her twenties or thirties in good health.

This clone has just one count. V gene TRBV11-3 combines with J gene TRBJ2-1; 7 bases agree with TRBD1. The germline V gene encodes CDR1 SGHNT and CDR2 YENEEA. The CDR3 consists of 15 residues. Losses at the gene ends were 5 bases for V and 2 bases for J; bases not matched to a gene: 6. The CDR3 is CASSRTGTAYNEQFF. The CDR3 bases are TGTGCCAGCAGCCGTACCGGGACAGCCTACAATGAGCAGTTCTTC.

This chain connects TRBV5-8 to TRBJ1-3; D gene uncertain. CDR1 SGHTS and CDR2 YDEGEE come from the germline V gene. Trimming removed 4 bases at V and 3 bases at J, with 11 bases between. The CDR3 has 14 residues. The DNA of the CDR3 is TGTGCCAGCAGCCCCAGACCCGTTGGAAACACCATATATTTT. Encoded protein: CASSPRPVGNTIYF.

This rearrangement joins TRBV24-1 to TRBJ1-1; unclear D gene. The ends were cut back, 4 bases at V and 11 bases at J, with 10 bases in the middle. Germline lookup yields CDR1 KGHDR and CDR2 SFDVKD. The CDR3 is 11 residues long. CDR3 DNA: TGTGCCACCAGTGAAGGCTTGGAGGCTTTCTTT. This codes for CATSEGLEAFF.

This rearrangement joins TRBV4-1 to TRBJ1-5, with a tentative D call TRBD1 (5 bases). Germline V gene sequence: CDR1 MGHRA, CDR2 YSYEKL. The CDR3 totals 14 residues. The V end was cut by 0 bases, the J end by 7 bases, with 10 bases between. CDR3 in amino acids: CASSQEMGTQPQHF. The CDR3 DNA reads TGCGCCAGCAGCCAAGAGATGGGGACCCAGCCCCAGCATTTT.

This clone was observed a single time. CDR3 sequence: CASSQKKGTNEKLFF. DNA for the CDR3: TGCGCCAGCAGCCAAAAGAAAGGGACCAATGAAAAACTGTTTTTT. J is TRBJ1-4 and V is TRBV4-3, with D maybe TRBD1 (5 bases). V was cut by 2 bases and J by 5 bases, with 12 bases left in between. The CDR3 is 15 amino acids. CDR1 and CDR2 from the germline V gene are LGHNA and YSLEER.

The chain carries TRBV28 and TRBJ2-7, with D perhaps being TRBD1 or TRBD2 (6 bases each). The CDR3 has 13 residues. Germline V gene data show CDR1 as MDHEN and CDR2 as SYDVKM. V was shortened by 4 bases and J by 5 bases, with 12 bases between the two germline ends. Here the CDR3 reads CASSSGAVDEQYF. As DNA, the CDR3 is TGTGCCAGCAGTTCGGGGGCAGTTGACGAGCAGTACTTC.

This chain connects TRBV29-1 to TRBJ2-3, with no clear D. V shed 6 bases and J shed 8 bases, with 12 bases lying between them. Germline values: CDR1 SQVTM, CDR2 ANQGSEA. The CDR3 runs 11 residues. CDR3 region: CSVGLESTQYF. For the CDR3, the DNA is TGCAGCGTGGGGTTGGAGAGTACGCAGTATTTT.

The chain has TRBV12-3 or TRBV12-4 and TRBJ1-5, with a tentative D call TRBD1 (5 bases). V was clipped by 7 bases and J by 2 bases, with 9 bases between them. The CDR3 runs to 13 residues. The CDR3 loop reads CASTGGGNQPQHF. CDR3 nucleotides: TGTGCCAGCACCGGGGGGGGCAATCAGCCCCAGCATTTT.

The J gene is TRBJ2-3, the V gene TRBV5-4; D may be TRBD2 (6 bases). The CDR3 extends over 13 amino acids. Germline-derived CDR1 and CDR2 are SGHNT and YYREEE (reference sequence). Trimming pared 4 bases from V and 5 bases from J, leaving 11 bases between. The CDR3 DNA reads TGTGCCAGCAGCCCCCGACTAGTAGATACGCAGTATTTT. Translating gives CASSPRLVDTQYF.

The chain uses TRBV28 and TRBJ2-3; 16 nucleotides match TRBD2. Per the germline V gene, CDR1 is MDHEN and CDR2 is SYDVKM. The length of the CDR3 is 19 residues. With 5 bases clipped from V and 0 bases from J, the junction kept 8 bases outside the gene matches. CDR3 protein: CASSPTGLAGGISTDTQYF. Written as DNA, the CDR3 is TGTGCCAGCAGTCCAACGGGACTAGCGGGAGGGATAAGCACAGATACGCAGTATTTT.

CDR3 coding DNA: TGTGCCAGCAGTGCCAGGGTCTGGGATACGCAGTATTTT. Its protein is CASSARVWDTQYF. V usage is TRBV2 and J usage is TRBJ2-3; the D gene is possibly TRBD1 (5 bases). The CDR3 consists of 13 residues. The V end was cut by 4 bases, the J end by 6 bases, with 11 bases between. Germline assignment: CDR1 SNHLY and CDR2 FYNNEI. The variable domain in full, completed from reference TRBV2 and TRBJ2-3, reads EPEVTQTPSHQVTQMGQEVILRCVPISNHLYFYWYRQILGQKVEFLVSFYNNEISEKSEIFDDQFSVERPDGSNFTLKIRSTKLEDSAMYFCASSARVWDTQYFGPGTRLTVL.

This sequence joins TRBV29-1 and TRBJ1-4, with unresolved D. The CDR3 sequence is 14 residues long. The germline V and J ends were trimmed by 0 bases and 8 bases, with 13 bases remaining between them. Germline V gives CDR1 SQVTM, CDR2 ANQGSEA. CDR3 DNA sequence: TGCAGCGTTGAAGAGGTTGAAACGGAAGAAAAACTGTTTTTT. Protein: CSVEEVETEEKLFF.

This rearrangement joins TRBV29-1 to TRBJ2-2, with 9 bases lining up with TRBD2. The CDR3 totals 14 residues. V was pared by 3 bases and J by 7 bases, with 6 bases of the junction left unmatched. Germline CDR1 is SQVTM and CDR2 is ANQGSEA. The CDR3 spells CSVEGGRGGGELFF. As DNA, the CDR3 is TGCAGCGTTGAGGGCGGGAGGGGGGGCGGGGAGCTGTTTTTT.

The chain employs TRBV19 and TRBJ2-7; D not resolved. V was shortened by 5 bases and J by 3 bases, with 5 bases between the two germline ends. In germline, CDR1 is LNHDA, CDR2 SQIVND (reference sequence). This CDR3 is built from 11 residues. The CDR3 DNA follows: TGTGCCAGTAGTTACCTCTACGAGCAGTACTTC. The encoded protein is CASSYLYEQYF.

This clone was seen just once. J is TRBJ1-4 and V is TRBV21-1. TRBV21-1 is a listed pseudogene. The CDR3 has 17 amino acids. The CDR3 coding sequence is TGTGCCAGCAGCAAAGTGGCGGGATTGTCAACTAATGAAAAACTGTTTTTT. It is translated as CASSKVAGLSTNEKLFF.

The rearrangement joins TRBV27 to TRBJ2-1; weak D call: TRBD2 (6 bases). Germline values: CDR1 MNHEY, CDR2 SMNVEV (reference sequence). The germline V and J ends were trimmed by 6 bases and 4 bases, with 13 bases remaining between them. The CDR3 consists of 14 residues. CDR3 sequence: CASRSGLPYNEQFF. CDR3 sequence (DNA): TGTGCCAGCAGATCAGGACTACCTTACAATGAGCAGTTCTTC.

V gene TRBV20-1 combines with J gene TRBJ1-3; a weak D match, TRBD1 (5 bases). Trimming took 3 bases from V and 4 from J, leaving 10 bases between them. This CDR3 is 13 amino acids long. Germline-derived CDR1 and CDR2 are DFQATT and SNEGSKA (reference sequence). In DNA form, the CDR3 reads TGCAGTGCTAGTGGTGGGGCGGGAAACACCATATATTTT. Protein sequence: CSASGGAGNTIYF.

The rearrangement links TRBV12-5 to TRBJ1-5; TRBD1 might be the D (6 bases). V was cut by 0 bases and J by 0 bases, with 21 bases left in between. The length of the CDR3 is 20 residues. Germline CDR1 reads LGHNT; CDR2 reads FRNRAP. CDR3 protein: CASGLVLSRRGIYSNQPQHF. CDR3 sequence (DNA): TGTGCTAGTGGTTTGGTACTTTCGCGGAGGGGGATATATAGCAATCAGCCCCAGCATTTT.

The chain has TRBV19 and TRBJ2-7; TRBD1 agrees at 8 bases. Germline lookup yields CDR1 LNHDA and CDR2 SQIVND (reference sequence). The CDR3 extends over 15 amino acids. The V and J ends lost 8 bases and 2 bases, in that order; junction bases with no gene match: 11. The CDR3, as DNA: TGTGCCAGTGGCGACTCAGGGGGCACCCCCTACGAGCAGTACTTC. This encodes CASGDSGGTPYEQYF. Using reference TRBV19 and TRBJ2-7 for the parts outside the CDR3, the full variable domain is DGGITQSPKYLFRKEGQNVTLSCEQNLNHDAMYWYRQDPGQGLRLIYYSQIVNDFQKGDIAEGYSVSREKKESFPLTVTSAQKNPTAFYLCASGDSGGTPYEQYFGPGTRLTVT.

The chain uses TRBV21-1 and TRBJ1-6; the D call TRBD1 from the table was never checked on the DNA. TRBV21-1 is a listed pseudogene. The CDR3 has 14 residues. Here the CDR3 DNA reads TGTGCCAGCGGACTACAGGGGGCACATTCACCCCTCCACTTT. Translation: CASGLQGAHSPLHF.

V usage is TRBV19 and J usage is TRBJ2-3; 10 bases align to TRBD2. Germline CDR1 LNHDA, CDR2 SQIVND (reference sequence). The CDR3 has 12 residues. J lost 14 bases, V lost 4 bases, and 6 bases had no gene match. The CDR3 spells CASSTGLAERYF. In DNA form, the CDR3 reads TGTGCCAGTAGTACCGGACTAGCGGAGCGGTATTTT.

This clone was picked up one time. V is TRBV28 and J is TRBJ1-1; 7 positions agree with TRBD1. The V and J ends lost 7 bases and 1 base, in that order; junction bases with no gene match: 6. The germline gives CDR1 MDHEN, CDR2 SYDVKM. This CDR3 region has 14 residues. The CDR3 sequence: CASTRGEPNTEAFF. CDR3 DNA: TGTGCCAGCACCAGGGGGGAGCCGAACACTGAAGCTTTCTTT.

This clone was counted once. The chain has TRBV3-1 (or the pseudogene TRBV3-2) and TRBJ2-5; 9 nucleotides line up with TRBD1. Germline assignment: CDR1 LGHDT and CDR2 YNNKEL (reference sequence). Trimming removed 4 bases from V and 3 bases from J; junction bases left unmatched: 18. This CDR3 comprises 19 residues. CDR3 coding DNA: TGTGCCAGCAGCCCTAAGCGCCCGGGGACAGGGATGATGGAAGAGACCCAGTACTTC. Residues: CASSPKRPGTGMMEETQYF.

This clone was seen a few times. The gene calls are TRBV7-9 and TRBJ2-2; 10 nucleotides match TRBD1. The CDR3 has 16 residues. After removal of 5 bases from V and 5 bases from J, the junction contained 8 bases not matched to a gene. CDR1 and CDR2 (germline): SEHNR, FQNEAQ (reference sequence). CDR3 sequence (DNA): TGTGCCAGCAGCGCCAAGGGGACAGGGGTAACCGGGGAGCTGTTTTTT. This gives the protein CASSAKGTGVTGELFF.

The V and J genes are TRBV11-2 and TRBJ2-5, with D possibly matching TRBD2 (5 bases). The CDR3 covers 14 residues. Germline-derived CDR1 and CDR2 are SGHAT and FQNNGV. The V gene lost 1 base and the J gene lost 5 bases, with 11 bases spanning the gap. The CDR3 region has the DNA TGTGCCAGCAGCTTAGGAACCTCGGGGGAGACCCAGTACTTC. Translating it yields CASSLGTSGETQYF.